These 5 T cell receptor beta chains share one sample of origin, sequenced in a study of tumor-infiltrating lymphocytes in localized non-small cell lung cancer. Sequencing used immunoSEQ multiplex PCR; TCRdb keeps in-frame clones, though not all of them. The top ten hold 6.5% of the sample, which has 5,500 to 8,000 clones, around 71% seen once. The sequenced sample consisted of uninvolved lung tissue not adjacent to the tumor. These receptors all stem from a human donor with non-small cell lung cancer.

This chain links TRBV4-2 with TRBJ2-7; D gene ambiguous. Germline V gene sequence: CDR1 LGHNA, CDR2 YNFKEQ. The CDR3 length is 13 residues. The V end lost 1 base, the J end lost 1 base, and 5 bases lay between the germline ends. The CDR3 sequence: CASSQGVSYEQYF. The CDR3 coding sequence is TGTGCCAGCAGCCAAGGTGTTTCCTACGAGCAGTACTTC.

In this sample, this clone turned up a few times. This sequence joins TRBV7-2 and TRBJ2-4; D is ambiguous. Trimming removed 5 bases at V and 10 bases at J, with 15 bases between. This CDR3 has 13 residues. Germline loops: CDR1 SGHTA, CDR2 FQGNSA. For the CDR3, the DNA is TGTGCCAGCAGCCCCGGACCCCTATTAATTCAGTACTTC. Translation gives CASSPGPLLIQYF.

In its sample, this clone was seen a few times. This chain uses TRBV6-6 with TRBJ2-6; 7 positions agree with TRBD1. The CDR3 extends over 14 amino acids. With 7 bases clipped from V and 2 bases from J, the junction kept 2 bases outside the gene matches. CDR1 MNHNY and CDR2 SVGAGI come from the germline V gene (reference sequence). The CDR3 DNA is TGTGCCAGCATCACAGGGGCTGGGGCCAACGTCCTGACTTTC. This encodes CASITGAGANVLTF.

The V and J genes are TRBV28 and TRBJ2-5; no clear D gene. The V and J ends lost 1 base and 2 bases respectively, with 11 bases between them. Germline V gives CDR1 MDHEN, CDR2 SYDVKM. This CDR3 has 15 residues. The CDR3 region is CASSLSGVLQETQYF. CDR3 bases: TGTGCCAGCAGTTTATCTGGCGTGTTACAAGAGACCCAGTACTTC.

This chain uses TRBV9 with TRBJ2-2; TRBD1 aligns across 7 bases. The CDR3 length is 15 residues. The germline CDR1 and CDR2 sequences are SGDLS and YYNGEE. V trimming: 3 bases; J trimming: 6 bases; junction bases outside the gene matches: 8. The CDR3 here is CASSATTGLPGELFF. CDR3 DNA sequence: TGTGCCAGCAGCGCCACGACAGGGTTACCCGGGGAGCTGTTTTTT.